The 3 T cell receptor beta chains given below trace back to one sample, sequenced in a study of identical twins (dated by TCRdb to 2015 to 2016). Preparation of the library involved 5' RACE. Data came from an Illumina HiSeq 2000. TCRdb handled the public reads itself, with Q25 trimming in fastp and clone calling in MiXCR, and kept productive beta chains. Identical CDR3 protein sequences are pooled into one entry, listed with their most common genes and DNA. The sample includes hundreds of thousands of distinct CDR3 sequences, with roughly 8% observed a single time. Around 0.98% of the sample goes to the ten largest clones. The sample was also linked to a second study, of yellow fever vaccine responses in identical twins.

The sample comprised PBMCs. The receptors originated from a woman younger than 35 in good health.

In this sample, this clonotype turned up a few times. The gene calls are TRBV29-1 and TRBJ1-4, with 7 bases that match TRBD1. V dropped 1 base and J dropped 0; count of bases not matched to a gene: 8. Germline values: CDR1 SQVTM, CDR2 ANQGSEA. The CDR3 contains 17 residues. The CDR3 sequence: CSVEGEGQSATNEKLFF. The CDR3 bases are TGCAGCGTTGAAGGGGAGGGACAGAGTGCAACTAATGAAAAACTGTTTTTT.

The genes are TRBV27 and TRBJ2-1; unclear D gene. The germline V gene encodes CDR1 MNHEY and CDR2 SMNVEV (reference sequence). Trimming removed 5 bases at V and 6 bases at J, with 11 bases between. The CDR3 spans 13 residues. The CDR3 DNA reads as TGTGCCAGCAGTATTAAGGCTATCAATGAGCAGTTCTTC. Translating it yields CASSIKAINEQFF.

This clonotype was counted ten times or more. The rearrangement uses TRBV7-2 and TRBJ2-1; D call uncertain. The CDR3 covers 13 residues. V dropped 5 bases and J dropped 7 bases, with 12 bases sitting between them. The germline CDR1 and CDR2 sequences are SGHTA and FQGNSA. This CDR3 is CASSRYLRNEQFF. The CDR3 DNA sequence: TGTGCCAGCAGCCGGTACCTAAGGAATGAGCAGTTCTTC.